Listed below are T cell receptor beta chains from one sample, sequenced in a study of T cell repertoires in cytomegalovirus infection. TCRdb recomputed calls from the reads with MiXCR, one row per CDR3 protein. The data show around 70,000 distinct CDR3 sequences, about 29% seen once. No antigens are known for them. The source was CD8+ T cells from cultured PBMCs, collected from culture after CMV antigen stimulation. Source of these receptors: a human donor in good health (CMV status not recorded). Some clones in this sample may be carry-over from other donors' samples. Both conserved end residues are part of each CDR3. The D gene is left open where the match is weak. A clone size is listed for some rows: how often the clone was seen (once, few, many), or a class if it is expanded.

cdr3_length	clone_size	j_call	d_call	v_call	cdr3_aa	cdr3_nt
15	-	TRBJ2-1	TRBD2	TRBV6-2/TRBV6-3	CASSYGASGSLEQFF	TGTGCCAGCAGTTACGGGGCTAGCGGGAGTCTCGAGCAGTTCTTC
17	-	TRBJ1-1	TRBD1	TRBV3-1	CASSQEDRGIGNTEAFF	TGTGCCAGCAGCCAAGAGGACAGGGGGATCGGGAACACTGAAGCTTTCTTT
15	-	TRBJ2-2	-	TRBV9	CASSPAGASSGELFF	TGTGCCAGCAGCCCTGCCGGAGCTAGCTCCGGGGAGCTGTTTTTT
16	-	TRBJ2-2	-	TRBV25-1	CASSEYRVQTTGELFF	TGTGCCAGCAGTGAATATAGGGTGCAGACCACCGGGGAGCTGTTTTTT
20	few	TRBJ2-2	TRBD2	TRBV2	CASSEALSGGDLTNTGELFF	TGTGCCAGCAGTGAAGCGCTTAGCGGGGGGGACCTCACGAACACCGGGGAGCTGTTTTTT
15	-	TRBJ2-7	TRBD1	TRBV20-1	CSARPDGGQGHEQYF	TGCAGTGCCCGCCCTGATGGAGGACAGGGCCACGAGCAGTACTTC
12	-	TRBJ2-7	-	TRBV7-9	CASSWQSYEQYF	TGTGCCAGCAGCTGGCAGTCCTACGAGCAGTACTTC
13	few	TRBJ1-2	-	TRBV5-1	CASSLDPSYGYTF	TGCGCCAGCAGCTTGGACCCGTCCTATGGCTACACCTTC
17	many	TRBJ2-1	TRBD1	TRBV5-6	CASSRDEGDRGKGEQFF	TGTGCCAGCAGCCGCGACGAAGGGGACAGGGGGAAAGGTGAGCAGTTCTTC
17	-	TRBJ2-3	TRBD2	TRBV19	CASRSKILAGDTDTQYF	TGTGCCAGTCGATCGAAAATCCTAGCGGGGGACACAGATACGCAGTATTTT
13	-	TRBJ2-7	-	TRBV20-1	CSAREGPVYEQYF	TGCAGTGCTAGAGAAGGGCCCGTTTACGAGCAGTACTTC
13	few	TRBJ2-7	-	TRBV7-7	CASSSEFSDEQYF	TGTGCTAGCAGCTCGGAATTTTCTGACGAGCAGTACTTC
15	-	TRBJ2-4	-	TRBV7-9	CASSYSEASKNIQYF	TGTGCCAGCAGCTATTCGGAGGCTTCCAAAAACATTCAGTACTTC
14	many	TRBJ2-1	-	TRBV11-3	CASSDSGQDNEQFF	TGTGCCAGCAGCGATAGCGGCCAGGACAATGAGCAGTTCTTC
18	-	TRBJ2-5	-	TRBV12-5	CASGLVTQDAGTLGTQYF	TGTGCTAGTGGTTTGGTTACTCAGGACGCGGGGACACTCGGGACCCAGTACTTC
12	-	TRBJ1-1	-	TRBV7-6	CASSSTGTEAFF	TGTGCCAGCAGCTCAACAGGGACTGAAGCTTTCTTT
16	few	TRBJ2-5	-	TRBV2	CASSDPDRPGQETQYF	TGTGCCAGCAGCGATCCAGACAGACCTGGCCAAGAGACCCAGTACTTC
14	-	TRBJ2-2	TRBD2	TRBV29-1	CSAVGLAGTGELFF	TGCAGCGCCGTGGGACTAGCGGGAACCGGGGAGCTGTTTTTT